This T cell receptor beta chain was retrieved from a study of radiation and T cells in renal cell carcinoma (dated by TCRdb to 2019 to 2021). In terms of the full investigation: Samples were obtained from a clinical trial, in which 15 Gy stereotactic body radiation therapy was delivered to primary renal cell carcinomas and nephrectomy was performed 4 weeks later. A total of approximately 3,800,000 unique CDR3 nucleotide sequences, encoding roughly 3,000,000 unique CDR3 amino acid sequences, were found across all 50 or so samples. In total, more than 50 samples underwent TCR beta sequencing: roughly 25 tumors plus 27 peripheral blood samples. Overall study outcomes, separate from this receptor: Blood repertoire dynamics were not followed beyond 4 weeks after treatment. Because pretreatment tumor biopsies were not available, the study could not determine whether clonotypes were already present within the tumor at baseline. With a single-armed trial design, the study had no way to address how radiation dose or scheduling affects the TCR repertoire. In blood, the top tumor clonotypes increased between baseline and 2 weeks post-radiation and then shrank by 4 weeks, which suggests that tumor-resident clones expanded only transiently.

Worth noting for this clone: Its specific antigen is unknown. No per-base quality is available; no much larger clone lies one base away.

V lost 6 bases and J lost 3 bases, and the count of bases not matched to a germline gene is 3. Via the germline V gene, CDR1 is SNHLY and CDR2 FYNNEI. From its cysteine to its phenylalanine, the CDR3 spans 13 amino acids. The only DNA kept is the CDR3, 39 bases in frame from the first base. The time point label, as the study defines it: baseline pretreatment blood. The treatment or condition label corresponds to: 15 Gy SBRT to primary tumor, nephrectomy 4 weeks later. To follow tumor-enriched clonotypes, peripheral blood was collected serially from radiation-treated patients at baseline and again at 2 weeks and 4 weeks after SBRT. Renal cell carcinoma with clear cell pathology was present in all patients. The QIAamp DNA Blood Mini Kit (Qiagen) was used to prepare genomic DNA for TCR sequencing. The analyses included only samples that passed all quality control checks. Following the manufacturer's recommendations, the immunoSEQ kit was used to generate TCR beta libraries from genomic DNA. For library preparation, a first multiplex PCR was performed with proprietary primers, followed by a second PCR in which unique barcodes were added, and bead cleanups were performed after each round. Each sample batch included a kit-provided positive control reaction and a negative control reaction. The final libraries were assessed on an Agilent 4200 TapeStation D1000 ScreenTape, pooled by volume, and quantified by qPCR. An Illumina NextSeq500 fitted with a MidOutput 150-cycle cartridge performed the sequencing, running 156 Read1 cycles and 15 Index1 cycles with the kit's custom primers. The pooled library was loaded at 0.75 to 1 pM, and roughly 18% PhiX control was spiked in. Regarding the original processing steps: The vendor-processed data were analyzed in R, and a clonotype was defined as all T cells that share the same CDR3 nucleotide sequence. In the clone abundance analyses, frequencies were normalized to the 10,000 most abundant clones in each sample. Before analysis, public T cell clones were removed, and these numbered fewer than five per sample on average. An abundance difference of at least 32-fold between compartments was the criterion for calling clonotypes tumor-enriched or baseline blood-enriched. A beta-binomial differential abundance model was used to identify clonotypes that were expanded or contracted between blood time points. The Baroni-Urbani and Buser coefficient was used to measure tumor-blood repertoire similarity, and groups were compared with two-tailed Wilcoxon tests in R. Sourced from immuneACCESS, this table was stored by TCRdb with only in-frame sequences that have V and J called. A share of the clones is absent; for the studies checked, an unresolved V gene accounts for under half, and the remainder has no known explanation. The V and J calls and clone size are taken from that table; D and trimming were inferred from the DNA. The sample has 87,000 or so clones on record, approximately 86% of them singletons. In total, the top ten clones hold under 9.5% of the sample.

The sample was blood, taken from a patient whose treatment included radiotherapy and nephrectomy. The chain couples TRBV2 to TRBJ2-7; TRBD2 lines up with 9 middle nucleotides. The clonotype comes from a man aged 50 to 59 with renal cell carcinoma. The DNA sequence is TGTGCCAGCAGCGCGGGGGGGCACTACGAGCAGTACTTC. Translated, this is CASSAGGHYEQYF.